The entry that follows covers one T cell receptor (beta chain) sequence. The record originates from a study of blood T cell repertoires in COVID-19. Whole-study context: COVID-19 samples, acute and convalescent, were from the United States, Italy and Spain. Sources were T cells, B-cell-depleted T cells, or PBMCs; the material itself was cDNA or gDNA.

There are 15 residues in the CDR3. The V gene's germline CDR1 is SGDLS and CDR2 YYNGEE. The V gene end was trimmed by 3 bases and the J gene end by 2 bases; junction bases not matched to a gene: 5. Only in-frame clones appear in the TCRdb table, and some are missing; sequencing was by immunoSEQ multiplex PCR. The sample yields more than 70,000 clones, about 93% seen once. J is TRBJ2-3 and V is TRBV9; 8 bases match TRBD1. The sequence derives from a woman aged 45-65 years in a cohort sampled during active COVID-19. The material sequenced was peripheral blood. CDR3 sequence reads: CASSDGQGHTDTQYF. For the CDR3, the DNA is TGTGCCAGCAGCGACGGACAGGGCCACACAGATACGCAGTATTTT.